Given below is one TCR beta chain in context. Antigen unknown. These data come from a study of blood T cells in healthy people across ages. Germline CDR1 reads DFQATT; CDR2 reads SNEGSKA (reference sequence). The CDR3 spans 15 residues. V was cut by 3 bases and J by 0 bases, with 13 bases left in between. Overall study findings and caveats: Calculation of diversity from one million T cells yielded estimates considered to be underestimates. The study found more naive CD4+ cells and higher diversity in long-lived than aged donors. Nothing was known about donor CMV status, and this possibly confounded expanded clonotype changes.

The second PCR ran about 7 to 12 cycles with a sample-barcoded 5' primer and J-beta primers. TCRdb reprocessed the 5' RACE reads with MiXCR, giving one entry per CDR3 protein. The repertoire holds about 780,000 distinct CDR3 sequences, about 47% seen once, with 15% to 20% in the top ten. Sequenced: blood. V usage is TRBV20-1 and J usage is TRBJ2-3, with a tentative D call TRBD2 (6 bases). This receptor was obtained from an elderly man in good health. The CDR3 bases are TGCAGTGCTAGGGCCATCAGCGGGAGCACAGATACGCAGTATTTT. Translating gives CSARAISGSTDTQYF.